These 26 T cell receptor beta chains were sequenced from one sample in a study of cytomegalovirus exposure and HLA in healthy donors. The PCR made use of 60 Vbeta and 13 Jbeta primers. Profiling relied on immunoSEQ multiplex PCR, and the TCRdb table lists in-frame clones only, not all of them. This sample has approximately 72,000 clones; around 79% occur once, and the top ten carry about 5.5%. The sequenced sample consisted of PBMCs. All receptors derive from a male donor in good health and CMV-seropositive.

To note about this clone: The junction differs from germline at one of its ends, possibly a read error. This sample also contains other DNA sequences that code for the same CDR3. This chain uses TRBV4-1 with TRBJ2-2; 8 bases match TRBD1. This CDR3 comprises 17 residues. Germline CDR1 is MGHRA and CDR2 is YSYEKL. CDR3 DNA: TGCGCCAGCAGCCAAGATAGGACAGGGATGTCCACCGGGGAGTTGTTTTTT. It is translated as CASSQDRTGMSTGELFF.

In its sample, this clone was seen once. V usage is TRBV14 and J usage is TRBJ2-7; 9 bases match TRBD1. CDR3 length: 15 residues. V trimming: 2 bases; J trimming: 4 bases; junction bases outside the gene matches: 6. Germline-derived CDR1 and CDR2 are SGHDN and FVKESK. The CDR3: CASSQQDRGVYEQYF. In DNA, the CDR3 is TGTGCCAGCAGCCAACAGGACAGGGGCGTTTACGAGCAGTACTTC.

The rearrangement joins TRBV10-3 to TRBJ2-1; D perhaps matches TRBD1 (5 bases). The germline V and J ends were trimmed by 2 bases and 8 bases, with 7 bases remaining between them. In germline, CDR1 is ENHRY, CDR2 SYGVKD. This CDR3 has 12 residues. This CDR3 reads CAISEVGDEQFF. In DNA form, the CDR3 reads TGTGCCATCAGTGAGGTAGGGGATGAGCAGTTCTTC.

The chain has TRBV6-1 and TRBJ2-7, with D tentatively TRBD2 (6 bases). CDR3 length: 17 residues. Germline loops: CDR1 MNHNS, CDR2 SASEGT. V was pared by 0 bases and J by 1 base, with 16 bases between. The CDR3 loop is CASSEAGFGGLSYEQYF. Here the CDR3 DNA reads TGTGCCAGCAGTGAAGCGGGGTTCGGGGGACTGTCCTACGAGCAGTACTTC.

The gene calls are TRBV5-5 and TRBJ2-3; tentatively, D is TRBD1 (6 bases). The CDR3 runs to 18 residues. From germline, CDR1 is SGHKS and CDR2 YYEKEE (reference sequence). Deletions cut 4 bases from V and 10 bases from J, with 31 bases between. The chain's CDR3 is CASSAVGGSVGPWSAQYF. In DNA, the CDR3 is TGTGCCAGCAGCGCCGTTGGGGGCAGTGTAGGTCCCTGGTCAGCGCAGTATTTT.

V usage is TRBV7-9 and J usage is TRBJ2-7; D is perhaps TRBD2 (5 bases). The CDR3 covers 16 residues. The germline CDR1 and CDR2 sequences are SEHNR and FQNEAQ (reference sequence). Trimming cost V 0 bases and J 1 base, with 13 bases left between them. CDR3 protein: CASSLALGRRSYEQYF. The DNA for the CDR3 is TGTGCCAGCAGCTTAGCGTTAGGCAGGAGGTCCTACGAGCAGTACTTC.

There are a few counts of this clone. This chain joins TRBV4-3 and TRBJ2-5; maybe TRBD2 (6 bases). V shed 4 bases and J shed 5 bases, with 17 bases lying between them. This CDR3 has 15 amino acids. Germline CDR1 reads LGHNA; CDR2 reads YSLEER. This chain's CDR3 is CASSPEDTGRETQYF. The CDR3 coding sequence is TGCGCCAGCAGCCCGGAGGACACGGGGAGGGAGACCCAGTACTTC.

This rearrangement joins TRBV11-1 to TRBJ1-2; tentatively, D is TRBD1 (5 bases). V dropped 3 bases and J dropped 2 bases, with 13 bases sitting between them. The V gene's germline CDR1 is SGHAT and CDR2 FQDESV (reference sequence). CDR3 length: 15 residues. The CDR3 nucleotides are TGTGCCAGCAGCTTCGGGTTGGCAGGGAACTATGGCTACACCTTC. The encoded protein is CASSFGLAGNYGYTF.

The chain recombines TRBV27 with TRBJ2-1, with a tentative D call TRBD1 (6 bases). The length of the CDR3 is 16 residues. The V end lost 6 bases, the J end lost 1 base, and 16 bases lay between the germline ends. The germline V gene has CDR1 MNHEY and CDR2 SMNVEV (reference sequence). The CDR3 DNA reads TGTGCCAGCAGAATGACGAACAGGGCGTCCTACAATGAGCAGTTCTTC. Protein: CASRMTNRASYNEQFF.

The chain uses TRBV28 and TRBJ1-1, with TRBD1 matching 7 bases. CDR1 and CDR2 from the germline V gene are MDHEN and SYDVKM. V lost 5 bases and J lost 3; bases outside the gene matches: 6. CDR3 length: 14 amino acids. CDR3 amino acids: CASSPQGIHTEAFF. DNA of the CDR3: TGTGCCAGCAGTCCACAGGGGATTCACACTGAAGCTTTCTTT.

The chain couples TRBV7-9 to TRBJ1-1; D possibly corresponds to TRBD1 (5 bases). In germline, CDR1 is SEHNR, CDR2 FQNEAQ (reference sequence). Trimming took 6 bases from V and 3 from J, leaving 14 bases between them. The CDR3 is made up of 14 amino acids. CDR3 nucleotide sequence: TGTGCCAGCAGGCTAGGGGCCGCGGACACTGAAGCTTTCTTT. Protein product: CASRLGAADTEAFF.

The gene calls are TRBV11-2 and TRBJ2-2; TRBD2 might be the D (5 bases). Per the germline V gene, CDR1 is SGHAT and CDR2 is FQNNGV. The CDR3 spans 14 residues. The V end was cut by 7 bases, the J end by 0 bases, with 9 bases between. The CDR3 nucleotides are TGTGCCAGCATACGGACTGCGAACACCGGGGAGCTGTTTTTT. Residues: CASIRTANTGELFF.

On this clone itself: This sample also contains other DNA sequences that code for the same CDR3. The V gene is TRBV9, the J gene TRBJ2-3; no clear D. Germline V gene sequence: CDR1 SGDLS, CDR2 YYNGEE. Trimming removed 0 bases at V and 2 bases at J, with 7 bases between. The CDR3 totals 14 residues. The CDR3 nucleotides are TGTGCCAGCAGCGTAGGTTTGGCCACAGATACGCAGTATTTT. It encodes CASSVGLATDTQYF.

The chain recombines TRBV6-1 with TRBJ2-4; 7 bases fit TRBD2. Germline CDR1 and CDR2: MNHNS and SASEGT. V was clipped by 2 bases and J by 3 bases; unmatched bases: 7. The CDR3 covers 16 residues. The CDR3 is CASSEIGGSVKNIQYF. DNA for the CDR3: TGTGCCAGCAGTGAAATAGGCGGGAGTGTCAAAAACATTCAGTACTTC.

V usage is TRBV29-1 and J usage is TRBJ1-2; tentatively, D is TRBD1 (5 bases). In germline, CDR1 is SQVTM, CDR2 ANQGSEA. The V gene lost 3 bases and the J gene lost 4 bases, with 9 bases spanning the gap. The CDR3 consists of 12 residues. CDR3 coding DNA: TGCAGCGTTGATGCAGGGCGCTATGGCTACACCTTC. It encodes CSVDAGRYGYTF.

The rearrangement links TRBV7-9 to TRBJ1-4, with D possibly TRBD1 on 5 matching bases. Germline assignment: CDR1 SEHNR and CDR2 FQNEAQ (reference sequence). The CDR3 sequence is 15 residues long. Trimming took 1 base from V and 8 from J, leaving 14 bases between them. The CDR3 sequence: CASSLGAGLNEKLFF. In DNA, the CDR3 is TGTGCCAGCAGCTTAGGCGCAGGGCTCAACGAAAAACTGTTTTTT.

The V gene is TRBV18, the J gene TRBJ1-1; D is unresolved. Germline CDR1 and CDR2: KGHSH and LQKENI. The germline V and J ends were trimmed by 7 bases and 0 bases, with 15 bases remaining between them. This CDR3 contains 15 residues. In DNA form, the CDR3 reads TGTGCCAGCTTGGGAGGGAGCTTAATGAACACTGAAGCTTTCTTT. It encodes CASLGGSLMNTEAFF.

The chain uses TRBV5-1 and TRBJ2-3; D possibly corresponds to TRBD2 (6 bases). V lost 4 bases to trimming and J lost 1 base, with 16 bases between them. Germline CDR1 SGHRS, CDR2 YFSETQ. There are 16 residues in the CDR3. CDR3 sequence: CASSPLSTGGTDTQYF. CDR3 nucleotides: TGCGCCAGCAGCCCCCTTTCAACGGGAGGCACAGATACGCAGTATTTT.

As for this clone: The sample has other DNA sequences that encode this CDR3 too. The rearrangement links TRBV18 to TRBJ2-3, with D perhaps TRBD2 (7 bases). The CDR3 length is 16 residues. The germline V and J ends were trimmed by 4 bases and 0 bases, with 14 bases remaining between them. Germline assignment: CDR1 KGHSH and CDR2 LQKENI. The CDR3 region has the DNA TGTGCCAGCTCACGAACGGGGGGCTCTAGCACAGATACGCAGTATTTT. Residues: CASSRTGGSSTDTQYF.

The V gene is TRBV7-8, the J gene TRBJ2-7, with a weak D call TRBD1 (6 bases). This CDR3 has 16 amino acids. The germline gives CDR1 SGHVS, CDR2 FQNEAQ. Trimming left V 3 bases short and J 0 bases short, with 15 bases between. The DNA for the CDR3 is TGTGCCAGCAGCTTTCACAGGGTACCGAGCTCCTACGAGCAGTACTTC. It yields the protein CASSFHRVPSSYEQYF. The full variable domain, with the rest looked up from reference TRBV7-8 and TRBJ2-7, is GAGVSQSPRYKVAKRGQDVALRCDPISGHVSLFWYQQALGQGPEFLTYFQNEAQLDKSGLPSDRFFAERPEGSVSTLKIQRTQQEDSAVYLCASSFHRVPSSYEQYFGPGTRLTVT.

The chain uses TRBV28 and TRBJ1-3; D unresolved. The V end lost 7 bases, the J end lost 0 bases, and 13 bases lay between the germline ends. The CDR3 is 15 residues long. The germline V gene encodes CDR1 MDHEN and CDR2 SYDVKM. The CDR3 nucleotides read TGTGCCAGCACTCCTTCAGGCAGCTCTGGAAACACCATATATTTT. This codes for CASTPSGSSGNTIYF.

V is TRBV2 and J is TRBJ1-5, with 7 bases that match TRBD1. CDR3 length: 15 amino acids. Unmatched junction bases numbered 6, after V lost 5 bases and J lost 2 bases. Germline loops: CDR1 SNHLY, CDR2 FYNNEI. DNA for the CDR3: TGTGCCAGCAGTTGGGACAGCCCGGGCAATCAGCCCCAGCATTTT. It specifies CASSWDSPGNQPQHF.

The rearrangement uses TRBV10-3 and TRBJ2-1; D ambiguous. CDR3 length equals 13 residues. CDR1 ENHRY and CDR2 SYGVKD come from the germline V gene. V was shortened by 2 bases and J by 7 bases, with 9 bases between the two germline ends. CDR3 loop: CAISENLKNEQFF. The CDR3 DNA follows: TGTGCCATCAGTGAGAACCTAAAGAATGAGCAGTTCTTC.

The chain has TRBV6-1 and TRBJ2-7; 8 bases map to TRBD1. The CDR3 is 13 residues long. The germline V gene has CDR1 MNHNS and CDR2 SASEGT. V lost 5 bases to trimming and J lost 5 bases; unmatched junction nucleotides: 5. The CDR3 nucleotides read TGTGCCAGCAGTACCCGACAGGGGAACGAGCAGTACTTC. Translated, it gives CASSTRQGNEQYF.

This rearrangement joins TRBV27 to TRBJ1-3; D uncertain. Between the trimmed V and J ends, which lost 6 bases and 4 bases, there was a span of 10 bases. From germline, CDR1 is MNHEY and CDR2 SMNVEV (reference sequence). This CDR3 is 13 amino acids long. The CDR3 protein is CASRLHSGNTIYF. CDR3 nucleotides: TGTGCCAGCAGACTGCACAGCGGAAACACCATATATTTT.

The CDR3 loop is CASSVTGTTSTSNEQFF. In nucleotides, the CDR3 is TGTGCCAGCAGCGTTACCGGGACTACCTCTACGTCCAATGAGCAGTTCTTC. The genes are TRBV9 and TRBJ2-1; 7 positions match TRBD2. V dropped 2 bases and J dropped 6; count of bases not matched to a gene: 14. CDR3 length equals 17 residues. Germline V gene lookup returns CDR1 SGDLS and CDR2 YYNGEE.